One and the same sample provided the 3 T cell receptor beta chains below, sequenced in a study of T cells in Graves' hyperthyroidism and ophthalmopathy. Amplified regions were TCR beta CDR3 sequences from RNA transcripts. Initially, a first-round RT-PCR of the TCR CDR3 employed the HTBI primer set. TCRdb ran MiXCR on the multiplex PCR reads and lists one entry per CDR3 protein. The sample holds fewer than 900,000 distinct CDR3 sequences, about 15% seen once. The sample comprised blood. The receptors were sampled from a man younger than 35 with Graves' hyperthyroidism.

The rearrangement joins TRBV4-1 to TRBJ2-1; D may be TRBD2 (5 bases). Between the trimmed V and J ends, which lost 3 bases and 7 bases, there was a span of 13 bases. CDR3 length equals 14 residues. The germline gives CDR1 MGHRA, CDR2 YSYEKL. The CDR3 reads CASSQSTTVNEQFF. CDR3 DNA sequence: TGCGCCAGCAGCCAGTCGACTACGGTGAATGAGCAGTTCTTC.

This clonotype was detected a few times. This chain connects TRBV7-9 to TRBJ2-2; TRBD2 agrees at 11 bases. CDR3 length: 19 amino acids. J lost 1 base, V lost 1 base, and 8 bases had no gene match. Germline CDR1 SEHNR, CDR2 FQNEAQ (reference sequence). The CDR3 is CASSLGLAGGLQNTGELFF. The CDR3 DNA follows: TGTGCCAGCAGCTTAGGGCTAGCGGGAGGATTACAGAACACCGGGGAGCTGTTTTTT.

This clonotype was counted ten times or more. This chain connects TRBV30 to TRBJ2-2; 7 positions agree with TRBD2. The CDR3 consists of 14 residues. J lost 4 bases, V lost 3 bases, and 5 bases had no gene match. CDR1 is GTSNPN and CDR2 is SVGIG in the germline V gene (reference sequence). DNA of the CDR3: TGTGCCTGGAGGGCGGGAGTGACCACCGGGGAGCTGTTTTTT. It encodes CAWRAGVTTGELFF.